This T cell receptor beta chain was found in a study of OX40 agonist ivuxolimab in advanced cancers. For the study at large: Participants averaged approximately 61 years of age (range about 23 to 90) and were 75% to 90% male.

Findings and limits, study-wide: On average, CD8+ T cells showed a greater number of expanded clones than CD4+.

CDR3 length equals 12 residues. Unmatched junction bases numbered 4, after V lost 4 bases and J lost 7 bases. The germline CDR1 and CDR2 sequences are MNHNS and SASEGT. Sequencing was performed with immunoSEQ multiplex PCR; in TCRdb, only in-frame clones are kept and a portion is missing. Of about 77,000 clones in the sample, nearly 90% are singletons; the top ten hold less than 3%. As concerns this clone: Its specificity is unknown.

This TCR was sampled from an adult with an advanced solid tumor such as melanoma, head and neck, liver or kidney cancer. This specimen consisted of CD4+ or CD8+ T cells sorted from blood, obtained in a trial of the OX40 agonist ivuxolimab. V is TRBV6-1 and J is TRBJ2-7, with 7 positions matching TRBD1. CDR3 protein: CASSGDREEQYF. CDR3 DNA sequence: TGTGCCAGCAGTGGAGACAGGGAAGAGCAGTACTTC.